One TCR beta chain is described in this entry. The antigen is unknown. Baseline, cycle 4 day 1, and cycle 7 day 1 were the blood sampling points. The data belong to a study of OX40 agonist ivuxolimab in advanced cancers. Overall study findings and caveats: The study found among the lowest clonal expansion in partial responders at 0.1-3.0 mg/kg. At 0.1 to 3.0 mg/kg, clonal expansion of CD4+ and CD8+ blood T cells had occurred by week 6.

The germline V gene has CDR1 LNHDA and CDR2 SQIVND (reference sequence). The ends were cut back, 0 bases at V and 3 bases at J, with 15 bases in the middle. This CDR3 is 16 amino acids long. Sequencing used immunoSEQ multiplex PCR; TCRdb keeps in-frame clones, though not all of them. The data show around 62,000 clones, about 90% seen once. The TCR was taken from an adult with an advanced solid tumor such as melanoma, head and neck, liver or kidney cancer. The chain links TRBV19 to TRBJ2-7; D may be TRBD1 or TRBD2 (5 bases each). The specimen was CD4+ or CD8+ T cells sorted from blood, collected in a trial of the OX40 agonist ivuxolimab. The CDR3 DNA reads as TGTGCCAGTAGTATAGAGGGAGCTACGGGGCTCTACGAGCAGTACTTC. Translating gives CASSIEGATGLYEQYF.